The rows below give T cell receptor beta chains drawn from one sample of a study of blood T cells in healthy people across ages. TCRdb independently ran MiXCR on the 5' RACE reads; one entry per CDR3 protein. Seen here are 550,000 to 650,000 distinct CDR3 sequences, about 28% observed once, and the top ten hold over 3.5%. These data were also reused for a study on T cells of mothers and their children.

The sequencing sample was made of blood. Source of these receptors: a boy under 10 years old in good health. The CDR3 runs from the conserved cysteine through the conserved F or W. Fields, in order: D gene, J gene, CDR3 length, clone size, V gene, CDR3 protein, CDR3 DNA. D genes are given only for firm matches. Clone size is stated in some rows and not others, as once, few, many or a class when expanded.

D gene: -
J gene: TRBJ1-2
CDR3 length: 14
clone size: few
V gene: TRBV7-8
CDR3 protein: CASSLGERIGGYTF
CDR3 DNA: TGTGCCAGCAGCTTAGGGGAGAGGATAGGTGGCTACACCTTC

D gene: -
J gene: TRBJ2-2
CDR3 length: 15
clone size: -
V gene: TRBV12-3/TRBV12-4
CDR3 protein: CASSSPQGGTGELFF
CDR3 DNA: TGTGCCAGCAGTTCCCCCCAGGGGGGGACCGGGGAGCTGTTTTTT

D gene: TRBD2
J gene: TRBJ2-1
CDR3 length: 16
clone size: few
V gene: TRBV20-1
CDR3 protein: CSARTIGRGSYNEQFF
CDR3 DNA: TGCAGTGCTAGAACCATTGGGCGGGGGTCCTACAATGAGCAGTTCTTC

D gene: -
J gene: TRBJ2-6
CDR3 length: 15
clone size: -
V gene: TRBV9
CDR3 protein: CASSVGGSWANVLTF
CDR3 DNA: TGTGCCAGCAGCGTAGGGGGCAGTTGGGCCAACGTCCTGACTTTC

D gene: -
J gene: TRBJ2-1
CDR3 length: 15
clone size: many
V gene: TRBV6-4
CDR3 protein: CASSDSGGAYNEQFF
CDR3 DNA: TGTGCCAGCAGTGACTCCGGGGGAGCATACAATGAGCAGTTCTTC

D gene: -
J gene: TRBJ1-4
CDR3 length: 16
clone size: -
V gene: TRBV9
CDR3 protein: CASILRQITTNEKLFF
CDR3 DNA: TGTGCCAGCATCCTTAGACAGATTACAACTAATGAAAAACTGTTTTTT

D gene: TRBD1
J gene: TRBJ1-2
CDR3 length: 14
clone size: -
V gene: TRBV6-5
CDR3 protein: CASRRQGGSYGYTF
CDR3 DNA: TGTGCCAGCAGGAGACAGGGTGGAAGCTATGGCTACACCTTC

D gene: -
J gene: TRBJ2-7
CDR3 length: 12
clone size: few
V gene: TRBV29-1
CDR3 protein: CSVEGDLGEQYF
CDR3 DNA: TGCAGCGTTGAGGGGGACCTGGGAGAGCAGTACTTC

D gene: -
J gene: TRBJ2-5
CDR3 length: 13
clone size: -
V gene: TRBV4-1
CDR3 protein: CASSQFLQETQYF
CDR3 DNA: TGCGCCAGCAGCCAATTCCTACAAGAGACCCAGTACTTC

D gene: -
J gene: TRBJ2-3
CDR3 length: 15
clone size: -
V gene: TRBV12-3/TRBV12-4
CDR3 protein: CASSPVAASTDTQYF
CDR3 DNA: TGTGCCAGCAGTCCTGTAGCGGCTAGCACAGATACGCAGTATTTT

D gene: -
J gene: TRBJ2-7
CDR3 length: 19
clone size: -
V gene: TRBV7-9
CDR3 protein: CASSKGEETTRWLTYEQYF
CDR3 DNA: TGTGCCAGCAGCAAAGGGGAGGAGACTACCAGATGGCTAACCTACGAGCAGTACTTC

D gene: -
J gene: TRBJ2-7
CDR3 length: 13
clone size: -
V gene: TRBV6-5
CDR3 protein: CASSRQQGHEQYF
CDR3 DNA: TGTGCCAGCAGTCGACAACAGGGACACGAGCAGTACTTC

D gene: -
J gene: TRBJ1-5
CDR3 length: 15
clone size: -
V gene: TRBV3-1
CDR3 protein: CASSQGGQSNQPRHF
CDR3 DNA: TGTGCCAGCAGCCAGGGAGGACAGAGCAATCAGCCCCGGCATTTT

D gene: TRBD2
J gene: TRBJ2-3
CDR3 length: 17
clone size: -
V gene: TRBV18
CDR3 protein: CASSSGLAGAATDTQYF
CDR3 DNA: TGTGCCAGCTCATCGGGACTAGCGGGGGCCGCCACAGATACGCAGTATTTT

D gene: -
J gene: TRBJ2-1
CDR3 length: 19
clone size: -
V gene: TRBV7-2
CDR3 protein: CASRHPLLQGQSSYNEQFF
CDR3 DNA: TGTGCCAGCAGACACCCCCTATTGCAGGGACAAAGCTCCTACAATGAGCAGTTCTTC

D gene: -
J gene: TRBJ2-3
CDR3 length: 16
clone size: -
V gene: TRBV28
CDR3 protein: CASSLLKSGTVDTQYF
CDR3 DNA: TGTGCCAGCAGTTTATTGAAATCGGGGACGGTAGATACGCAGTATTTT

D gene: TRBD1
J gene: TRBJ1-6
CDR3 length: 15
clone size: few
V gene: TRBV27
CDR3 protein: CASSFWDRPNSPLHF
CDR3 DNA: TGTGCCAGCAGTTTTTGGGACAGGCCTAATTCACCCCTCCACTTT

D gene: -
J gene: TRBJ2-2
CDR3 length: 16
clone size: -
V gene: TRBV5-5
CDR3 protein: CASSRGVGWSTGELFF
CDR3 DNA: TGTGCCAGCAGCCGAGGGGTAGGGTGGAGCACCGGGGAGCTGTTTTTT

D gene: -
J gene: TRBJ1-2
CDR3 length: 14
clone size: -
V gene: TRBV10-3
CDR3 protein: CAIRGDRSAYGYTF
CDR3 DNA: TGTGCCATCAGGGGTGACAGGAGCGCCTATGGCTACACCTTC

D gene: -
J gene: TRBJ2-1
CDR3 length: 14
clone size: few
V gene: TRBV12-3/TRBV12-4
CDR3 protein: CASSSGLPANEQFF
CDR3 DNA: TGTGCCAGCAGTTCGGGCCTCCCGGCAAATGAGCAGTTCTTC

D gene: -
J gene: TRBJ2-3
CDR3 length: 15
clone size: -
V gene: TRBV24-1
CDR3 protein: CATSDFPDSTDTQYF
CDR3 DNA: TGTGCCACCAGTGATTTCCCGGACAGCACAGATACGCAGTATTTT

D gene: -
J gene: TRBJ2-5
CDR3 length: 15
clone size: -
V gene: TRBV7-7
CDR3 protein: CASSLNIFGEETQYF
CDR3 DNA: TGTGCTAGCAGCTTAAATATTTTCGGGGAAGAGACCCAGTACTTC

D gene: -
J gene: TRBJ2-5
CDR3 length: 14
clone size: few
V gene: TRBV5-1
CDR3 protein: CASSLDQYQETQYF
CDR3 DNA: TGCGCCAGCAGCTTGGACCAGTACCAAGAGACCCAGTACTTC

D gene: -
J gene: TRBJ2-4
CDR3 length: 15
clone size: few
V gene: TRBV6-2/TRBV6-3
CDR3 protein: CASSSSELAKNIQYF
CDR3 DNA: TGTGCCAGCAGTTCGAGCGAGCTAGCCAAAAACATTCAGTACTTC

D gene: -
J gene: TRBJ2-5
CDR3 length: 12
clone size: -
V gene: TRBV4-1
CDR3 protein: CASSQEWETQYF
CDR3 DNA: TGCGCCAGCAGCCAAGAATGGGAGACCCAGTACTTC

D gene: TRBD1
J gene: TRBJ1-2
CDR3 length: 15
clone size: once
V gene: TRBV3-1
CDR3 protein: CASSSTGTGGHGYTF
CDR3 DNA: TGTGCCAGCAGTTCTACCGGGACAGGGGGCCATGGCTACACCTTC